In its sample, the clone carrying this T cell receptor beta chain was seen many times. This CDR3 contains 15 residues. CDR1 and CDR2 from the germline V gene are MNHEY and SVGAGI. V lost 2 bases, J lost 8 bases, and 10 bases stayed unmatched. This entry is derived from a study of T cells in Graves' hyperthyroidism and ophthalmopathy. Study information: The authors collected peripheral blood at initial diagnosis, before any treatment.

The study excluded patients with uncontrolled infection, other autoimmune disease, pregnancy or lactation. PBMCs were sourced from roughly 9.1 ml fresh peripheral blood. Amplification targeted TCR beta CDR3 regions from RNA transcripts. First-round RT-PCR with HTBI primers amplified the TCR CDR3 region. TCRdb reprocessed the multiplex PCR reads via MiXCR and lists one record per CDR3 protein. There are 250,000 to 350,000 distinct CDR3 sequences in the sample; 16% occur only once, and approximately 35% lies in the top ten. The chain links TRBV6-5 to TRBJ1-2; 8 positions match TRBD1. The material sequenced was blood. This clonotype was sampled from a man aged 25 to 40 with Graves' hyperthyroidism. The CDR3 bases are TGTGCCAGCAGTTACGGGTCGACAGGGGCCAGGGGCTACACCTTC. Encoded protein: CASSYGSTGARGYTF.